Reported below is one T cell receptor beta chain. In the study's own analysis: Estimation of nucleated cell counts was performed using reference gene primer amplification. The data were produced by immunoSEQ multiplex PCR, yet TCRdb's version contains in-frame clones alone and is incomplete. V and J calls and clone size are copied from that table; D and trimming were computed from the DNA. The sample lists about 120,000 clones; roughly 83% were seen once. This sample stems from a study of blood T cell repertoires in COVID-19. The overall study: The United States, Italy and Spain provided the acute and convalescent COVID-19 samples. PBMCs, B-cell-depleted T cells, or T cells provided the cDNA or gDNA that made up the material.

The sequenced sample was peripheral blood. The source is a woman older than 75 with acute or convalescent COVID-19.

This chain's CDR3 is CASSLPGTGELFF. CDR3 in DNA: TGTGCCAGCAGCTTGCCCGGGACCGGGGAGCTGTTTTTT. V gene TRBV5-6 combines with J gene TRBJ2-2; unclear D gene. V lost 1 base and J 5 bases, leaving 6 bases between the germline ends. CDR3 length: 13 residues. Germline V lookup: CDR1 SGHDT, CDR2 YYEEEE.